The clone carrying this TCR beta chain was seen only a few times. The data were taken from a study of post-analysis software for immune sequencing data. The CDR3 sequence is 14 residues long. With V trimmed by 6 bases and J by 7 bases, 12 bases remained unmatched. Germline V lookup: CDR1 DFQATT, CDR2 SNEGSKA (reference sequence). cDNA libraries for TCR beta contained unique molecular identifiers. One entry per CDR3 protein results from TCRdb running MiXCR on the PCR reads. The sample has about 160,000 distinct CDR3 sequences, about 36% seen once; the top ten hold over 25%. Sample: blood, taken after autologous hematopoietic stem cell transplantation. The source is a girl between 10 and 17 years old with multiple sclerosis. This chain joins TRBV20-1 and TRBJ2-5; the match to TRBD2 covers 9 bases. CDR3 region: CSAKREVWGGTQYF. In DNA form, the CDR3 reads TGCAGTGCAAAGCGGGAGGTCTGGGGCGGGACCCAGTACTTC.